This T cell receptor (beta chain) came from a study of CD8+CD57+ T cells in acquired aplastic anemia. In the study overall: Sorted CD4+ plus CD8+ cells gave DNA averaging about 3 ug. Mean read depth for CD4+ cells from healthy donors was approximately 10 million.

The use of genomic DNA as template underpinned the TCR beta VDJ and CDR3 profiling. TCRdb fed the reads into MiXCR, producing one record per CDR3 protein. The top ten hold 3.5% to 4.5% of the sample, which has a few hundred thousand distinct CDR3 sequences, 65% to 75% seen once. Findings and caveats of the study: Overlap between patients and controls comprised 25 to 30 CD8+ CDR3 sequences. Simpson's diversity of CD8+ cells was not significantly different in patients compared with controls.

A note on this clonotype: What it binds is not known.

Germline CDR1 is SGDLS and CDR2 is YYNGEE. The CDR3 loop spans 16 amino acids. Trimming removed 0 bases at V and 5 bases at J, with 14 bases between. Sequenced input: sorted CD4+, CD8+, or CD8+CD57+ T cells (not recorded which) from PBMCs. This chain links TRBV9 with TRBJ2-2; tentatively, D is TRBD1 (5 bases). The receptor was derived from a human donor in good health, serving as a control. This CDR3 is CASSVGTRVLTGELFF. The CDR3 coding sequence is TGTGCCAGCAGCGTAGGGACAAGGGTTTTGACCGGGGAGCTGTTTTTT.